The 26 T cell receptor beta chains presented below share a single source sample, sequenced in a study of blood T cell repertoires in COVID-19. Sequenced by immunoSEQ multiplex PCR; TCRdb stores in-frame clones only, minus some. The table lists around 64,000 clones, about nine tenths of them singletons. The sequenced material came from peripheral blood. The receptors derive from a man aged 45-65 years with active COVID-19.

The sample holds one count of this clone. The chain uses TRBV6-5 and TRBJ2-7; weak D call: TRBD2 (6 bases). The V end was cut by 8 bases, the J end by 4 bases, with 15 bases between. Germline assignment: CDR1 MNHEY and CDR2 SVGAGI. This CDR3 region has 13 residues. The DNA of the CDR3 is TGTGCCAGCGGCCCGACTCGGGGGTACGAGCAGTACTTC. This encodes CASGPTRGYEQYF.

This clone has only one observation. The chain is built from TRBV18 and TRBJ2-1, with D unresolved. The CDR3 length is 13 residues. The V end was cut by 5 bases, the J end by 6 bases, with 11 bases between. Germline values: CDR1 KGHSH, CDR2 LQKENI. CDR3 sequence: CASSKTSLNEQFF. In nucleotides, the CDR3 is TGTGCCAGCTCAAAGACTTCTCTCAATGAGCAGTTCTTC.

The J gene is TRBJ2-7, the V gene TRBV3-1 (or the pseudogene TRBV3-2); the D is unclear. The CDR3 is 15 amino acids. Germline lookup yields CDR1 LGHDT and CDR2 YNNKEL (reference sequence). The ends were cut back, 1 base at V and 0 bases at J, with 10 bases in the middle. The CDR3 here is CASSQVIENSYEQYF. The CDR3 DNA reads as TGTGCCAGCAGCCAAGTAATCGAGAACTCCTACGAGCAGTACTTC.

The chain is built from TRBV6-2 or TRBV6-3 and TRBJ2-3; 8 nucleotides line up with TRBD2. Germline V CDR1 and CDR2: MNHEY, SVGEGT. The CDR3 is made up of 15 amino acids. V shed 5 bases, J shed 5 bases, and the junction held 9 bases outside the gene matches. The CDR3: CASSQPRTSRDTQYF. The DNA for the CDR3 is TGTGCCAGCAGTCAGCCGAGGACTAGCCGAGATACGCAGTATTTT.

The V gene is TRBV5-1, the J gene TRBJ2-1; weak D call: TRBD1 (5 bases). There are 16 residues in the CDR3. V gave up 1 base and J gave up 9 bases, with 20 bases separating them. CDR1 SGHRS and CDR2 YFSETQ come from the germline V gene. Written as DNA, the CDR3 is TGCGCCAGCAGCTTGATCTCCGGGCAGGGAAGGGGTGAGCAGTTCTTC. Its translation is CASSLISGQGRGEQFF.

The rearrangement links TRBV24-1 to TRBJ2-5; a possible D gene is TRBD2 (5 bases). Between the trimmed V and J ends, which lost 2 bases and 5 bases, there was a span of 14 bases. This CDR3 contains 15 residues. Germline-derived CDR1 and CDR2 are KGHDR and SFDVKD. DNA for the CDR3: TGTGCCACCAGTGATTACGGGGTTTATGAGGAGACCCAGTACTTC. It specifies CATSDYGVYEETQYF.

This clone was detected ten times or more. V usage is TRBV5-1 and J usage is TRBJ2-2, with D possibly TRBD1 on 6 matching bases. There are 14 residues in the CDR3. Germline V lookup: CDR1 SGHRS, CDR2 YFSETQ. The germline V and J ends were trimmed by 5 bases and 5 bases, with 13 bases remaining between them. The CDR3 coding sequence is TGCGCCAGCAGTCCAGGGGCGGGTACCGGGGAGCTGTTTTTT. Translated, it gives CASSPGAGTGELFF.

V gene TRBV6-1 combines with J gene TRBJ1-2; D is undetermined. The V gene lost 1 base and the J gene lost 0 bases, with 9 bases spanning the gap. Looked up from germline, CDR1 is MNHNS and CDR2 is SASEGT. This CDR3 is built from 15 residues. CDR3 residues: CASSEGAGSNYGYTF. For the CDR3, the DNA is TGTGCCAGCAGTGAAGGGGCAGGTTCTAACTATGGCTACACCTTC.

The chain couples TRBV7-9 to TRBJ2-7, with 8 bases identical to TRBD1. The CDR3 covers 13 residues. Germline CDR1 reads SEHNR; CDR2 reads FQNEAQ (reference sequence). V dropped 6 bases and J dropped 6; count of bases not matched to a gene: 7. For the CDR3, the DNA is TGTGCCAGCAGTCCCGGACAGGGTCCCGAGCAGTACTTC. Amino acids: CASSPGQGPEQYF.

DNA of the CDR3: TGTGCCAGCAGCTATGAACTAGCCGGGGAGCTGTTTTTT. It is translated as CASSYELAGELFF. The gene calls are TRBV7-2 and TRBJ2-2; a possible D gene is TRBD2 (5 bases). Trimming shortened V by 4 bases and J by 6 bases, and 9 bases separated the two germline ends. The CDR3 runs 13 residues. Germline CDR1 SGHTA, CDR2 FQGNSA.

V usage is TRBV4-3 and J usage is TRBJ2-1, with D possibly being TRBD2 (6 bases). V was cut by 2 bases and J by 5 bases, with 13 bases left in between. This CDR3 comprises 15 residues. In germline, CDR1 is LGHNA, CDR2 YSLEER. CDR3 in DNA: TGCGCCAGCAGCCAAACCGGGACTCGTAACAATGAGCAGTTCTTC. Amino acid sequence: CASSQTGTRNNEQFF.

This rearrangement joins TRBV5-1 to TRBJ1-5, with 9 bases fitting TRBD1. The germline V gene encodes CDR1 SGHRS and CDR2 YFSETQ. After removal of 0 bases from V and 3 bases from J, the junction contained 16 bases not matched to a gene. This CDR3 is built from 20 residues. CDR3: CASSLGRLGGDRVSNQPQHF. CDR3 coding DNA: TGCGCCAGCAGCTTGGGAAGACTCGGTGGGGACAGGGTTTCCAATCAGCCCCAGCATTTT.

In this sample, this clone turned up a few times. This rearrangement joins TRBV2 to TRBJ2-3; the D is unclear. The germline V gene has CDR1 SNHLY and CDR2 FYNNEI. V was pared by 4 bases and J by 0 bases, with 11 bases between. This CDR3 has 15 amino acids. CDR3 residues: CASSGQVTSTDTQYF. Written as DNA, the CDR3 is TGTGCCAGCAGTGGCCAGGTTACTAGCACAGATACGCAGTATTTT.

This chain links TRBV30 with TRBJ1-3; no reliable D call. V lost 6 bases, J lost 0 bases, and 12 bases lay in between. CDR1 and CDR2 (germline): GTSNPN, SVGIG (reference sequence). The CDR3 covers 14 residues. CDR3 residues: CACQSGISGNTIYF. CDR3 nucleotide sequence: TGTGCCTGCCAATCGGGGATCTCTGGAAACACCATATATTTT.

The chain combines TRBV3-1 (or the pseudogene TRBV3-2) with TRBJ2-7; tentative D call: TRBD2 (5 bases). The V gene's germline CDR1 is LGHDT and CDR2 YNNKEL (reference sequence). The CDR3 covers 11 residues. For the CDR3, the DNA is TGTGTGGCCGGGATAAACTACGAGCAGTACTTC. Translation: CVAGINYEQYF.

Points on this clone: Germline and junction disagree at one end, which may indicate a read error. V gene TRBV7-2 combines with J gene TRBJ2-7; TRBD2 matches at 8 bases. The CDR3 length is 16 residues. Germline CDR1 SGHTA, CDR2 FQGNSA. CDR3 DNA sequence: TGTGCCAGCAGCCTAGCCGGTGCGCGGGGGGTATGGGAGCAGTACTTC. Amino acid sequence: CASSLAGARGVWEQYF.

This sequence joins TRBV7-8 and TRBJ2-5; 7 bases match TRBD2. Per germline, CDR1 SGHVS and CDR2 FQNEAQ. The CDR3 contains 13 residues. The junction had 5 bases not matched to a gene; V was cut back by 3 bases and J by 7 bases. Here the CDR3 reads CASSFHPGGTQYF. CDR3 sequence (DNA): TGTGCCAGCAGCTTTCATCCGGGGGGGACCCAGTACTTC.

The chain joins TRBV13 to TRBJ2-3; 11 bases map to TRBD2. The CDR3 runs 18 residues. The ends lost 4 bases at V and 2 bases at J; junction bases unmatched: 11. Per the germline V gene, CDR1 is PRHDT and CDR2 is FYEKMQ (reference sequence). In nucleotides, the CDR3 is TGTGCCAGCAGCTCCCGTTTAGCGGGGGGGCGCGACACAGATACGCAGTATTTT. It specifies CASSSRLAGGRDTDTQYF. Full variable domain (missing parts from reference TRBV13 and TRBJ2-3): AAGVIQSPRHLIKEKRETATLKCYPIPRHDTVYWYQQGPGQDPQFLISFYEKMQSDKGSIPDRFSAQQFSDYHSELNMSSLELGDSALYFCASSSRLAGGRDTDTQYFGPGTRLTVL.

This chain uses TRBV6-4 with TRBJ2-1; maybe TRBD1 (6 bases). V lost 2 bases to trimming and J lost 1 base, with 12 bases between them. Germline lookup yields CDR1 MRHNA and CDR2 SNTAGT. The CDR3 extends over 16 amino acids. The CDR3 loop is CASSDRTDRSYNEQFF. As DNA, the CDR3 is TGTGCCAGCAGTGACCGGACAGATAGATCCTACAATGAGCAGTTCTTC.

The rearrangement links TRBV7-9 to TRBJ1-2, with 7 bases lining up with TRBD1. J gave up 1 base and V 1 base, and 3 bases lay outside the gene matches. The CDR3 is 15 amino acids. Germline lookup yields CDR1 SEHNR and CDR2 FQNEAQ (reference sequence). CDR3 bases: TGTGCCAGCAGCTTAGGTCAGGGGGATAACTATGGCTACACCTTC. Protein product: CASSLGQGDNYGYTF. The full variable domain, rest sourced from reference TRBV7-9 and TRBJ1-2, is DTGVSQNPRHKITKRGQNVTFRCDPISEHNRLYWYRQTLGQGPEFLTYFQNEAQLEKSRLLSDRFSAERPKGSFSTLEIQRTEQGDSAMYLCASSLGQGDNYGYTFGSGTRLTVV.

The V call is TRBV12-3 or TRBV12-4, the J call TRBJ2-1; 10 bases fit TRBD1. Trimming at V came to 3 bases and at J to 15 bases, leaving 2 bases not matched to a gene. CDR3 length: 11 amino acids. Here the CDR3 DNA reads TGTGCCAGCAGTTTGGGGGACAGGGGGTTCTTC. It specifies CASSLGDRGFF.

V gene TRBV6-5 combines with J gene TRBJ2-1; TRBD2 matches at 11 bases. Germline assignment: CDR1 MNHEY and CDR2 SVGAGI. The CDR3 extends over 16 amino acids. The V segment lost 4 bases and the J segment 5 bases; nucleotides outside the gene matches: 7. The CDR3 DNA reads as TGTGCCAGCAGTTCTTCCGGGACTAGCGGTCACAATGAGCAGTTCTTC. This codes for CASSSSGTSGHNEQFF.

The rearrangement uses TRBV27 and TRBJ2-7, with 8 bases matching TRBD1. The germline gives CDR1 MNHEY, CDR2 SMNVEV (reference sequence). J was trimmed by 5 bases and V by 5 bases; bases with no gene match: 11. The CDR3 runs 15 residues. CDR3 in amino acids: CASSPGTGPPNEQYF. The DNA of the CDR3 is TGTGCCAGCAGTCCCGGGACAGGCCCCCCCAACGAGCAGTACTTC.

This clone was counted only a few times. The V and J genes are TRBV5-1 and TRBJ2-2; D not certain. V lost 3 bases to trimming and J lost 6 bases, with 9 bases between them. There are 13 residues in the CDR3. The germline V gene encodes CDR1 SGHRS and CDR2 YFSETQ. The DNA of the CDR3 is TGCGCCAGCAGCTCCCTGGCCCCCGGGGAGCTGTTTTTT. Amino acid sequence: CASSSLAPGELFF.

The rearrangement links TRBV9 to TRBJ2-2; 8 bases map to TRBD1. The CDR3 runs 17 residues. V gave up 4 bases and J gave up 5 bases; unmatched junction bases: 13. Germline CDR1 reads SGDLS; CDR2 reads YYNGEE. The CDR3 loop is CASSPREGQGLTGELFF. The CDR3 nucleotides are TGTGCCAGCAGCCCGAGGGAAGGACAGGGATTAACCGGGGAGCTGTTTTTT.

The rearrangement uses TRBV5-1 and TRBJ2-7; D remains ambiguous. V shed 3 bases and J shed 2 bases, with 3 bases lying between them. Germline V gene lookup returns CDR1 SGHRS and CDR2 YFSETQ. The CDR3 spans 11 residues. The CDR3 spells CASSSAYEQYF. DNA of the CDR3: TGCGCCAGCAGCTCGGCCTACGAGCAGTACTTC.